What follows are 27 T cell receptor beta chains derived from one specimen sequenced in a study of blood T cell repertoires in COVID-19. The repertoire was sequenced with immunoSEQ multiplex PCR; TCRdb's copy has only in-frame clones and lacks some. This sample has hundreds of thousands of clones, with about 91% found just once. Sequencing used peripheral blood. The receptors derive from a man between 18 and 29 years old with COVID-19, enrolled during active disease.

This chain uses TRBV13 with TRBJ1-4; no firm D call. Germline lookup yields CDR1 PRHDT and CDR2 FYEKMQ (reference sequence). This CDR3 has 14 residues. Trimming took off 0 bases at V and 4 bases at J, with 6 bases between the two ends. The CDR3 nucleotides are TGTGCCAGCAGCTTAGGCCTCCGTAATGAAAAACTGTTTTTT. Translated, it gives CASSLGLRNEKLFF.

This clone was counted only a few times. The V gene is TRBV10-3, the J gene TRBJ2-7, with 12 bases fitting TRBD2. Trimming at V came to 4 bases and at J to 2 bases, leaving 9 bases not matched to a gene. Germline V gives CDR1 ENHRY, CDR2 SYGVKD. The CDR3 totals 17 residues. The CDR3 region is CAISGLAGVVQTYEQYF. Here the CDR3 DNA reads TGTGCCATCAGTGGACTAGCGGGAGTCGTCCAAACCTACGAGCAGTACTTC.

V usage is TRBV29-1 and J usage is TRBJ2-5; tentatively, D is TRBD2 (6 bases). The germline V gene encodes CDR1 SQVTM and CDR2 ANQGSEA. The CDR3 covers 13 residues. The V end lost 6 bases, the J end lost 5 bases, and 16 bases lay between the germline ends. CDR3 nucleotide sequence: TGCAGCGTCACTCCCGGGGGTTGGGAGACCCAGTACTTC. This gives the protein CSVTPGGWETQYF.

The chain combines TRBV2 with TRBJ1-2; 7 bases are a match to TRBD1. After removal of 6 bases from V and 8 bases from J, the junction contained 9 bases not matched to a gene. CDR1 and CDR2 from the germline V gene are SNHLY and FYNNEI. The CDR3 covers 13 residues. CDR3 nucleotide sequence: TGTGCCAGCAGCCTGGGACAGCGGAGGGGCTACACCTTC. This translates into CASSLGQRRGYTF.

This chain's CDR3 is CASSPDRVGGSGYTF. CDR3 coding DNA: TGTGCCAGCAGTCCGGACAGGGTCGGAGGGAGTGGCTACACCTTC. The genes are TRBV28 and TRBJ1-2; TRBD1 matches 8 bases. The CDR3 runs 15 residues. Unmatched junction bases numbered 12, after V lost 5 bases and J lost 7 bases. The germline gives CDR1 MDHEN, CDR2 SYDVKM.

The chain couples TRBV7-9 to TRBJ2-2, with D maybe TRBD2 (5 bases). Looked up from germline, CDR1 is SEHNR and CDR2 is FQNEAQ (reference sequence). The CDR3 has 12 residues. V was shortened by 11 bases and J by 6 bases, with 13 bases between the two germline ends. The CDR3 nucleotides are TGTGCCCAATCCGAGGGCGCCGGGGAGCTGTTTTTT. This encodes CAQSEGAGELFF.

To note about this clone: Compared with germline, one end of the junction differs, possibly owing to a read error. The chain recombines TRBV20-1 with TRBJ1-1, with TRBD1 matching over 7 bases. The CDR3 extends over 11 amino acids. The V gene's germline CDR1 is DFQATT and CDR2 SNEGSKA (reference sequence). As DNA, the CDR3 is TGCAGTGCCACCGACAGGGCCTGGGGGATCTTT. Translating it yields CSATDRAWGIF.

The rearrangement uses TRBV15 and TRBJ2-2; 7 nucleotides match TRBD1. CDR1 is LNHNV, CDR2 YYDKDF, per germline (reference sequence). This CDR3 is built from 17 residues. V dropped 0 bases and J dropped 7; count of bases not matched to a gene: 11. The CDR3 DNA reads TGTGCCACCAGCAGAGATCTTGGTGTGACAGGGAGCGGGGAGCTGTTTTTT. It specifies CATSRDLGVTGSGELFF.

V is TRBV5-1 and J is TRBJ1-3; the D is unclear. The V end lost 0 bases, the J end lost 4 bases, and 11 bases lay between the germline ends. Germline CDR1 and CDR2: SGHRS and YFSETQ. This CDR3 has 15 amino acids. The CDR3 spells CASSLERAQGNTIYF. In nucleotides, the CDR3 is TGCGCCAGCAGCTTGGAGAGGGCCCAAGGAAACACCATATATTTT.

The chain employs TRBV6-6 and TRBJ1-4; the match to TRBD1 covers 7 bases. J gave up 7 bases and V 6 bases, and 11 bases lay outside the gene matches. This CDR3 region has 15 residues. Per germline, CDR1 MNHNY and CDR2 SVGAGI (reference sequence). CDR3: CASSSDRVIGEKLFF. The DNA of the CDR3 is TGTGCCAGCAGCTCAGACAGGGTAATAGGTGAAAAACTGTTTTTT.

This chain uses TRBV6-5 with TRBJ2-2, with a tentative D call TRBD2 (5 bases). Germline V gives CDR1 MNHEY, CDR2 SVGAGI. V lost 2 bases and J lost 6, with 13 bases in between. CDR3 length: 15 residues. The CDR3 is CASSYKASNAGELFF. The CDR3 coding sequence is TGTGCCAGCAGTTACAAGGCTAGCAATGCCGGGGAGCTGTTTTTT.

The chain couples TRBV5-4 to TRBJ2-7, with D maybe TRBD1 (6 bases). The V and J ends lost 0 bases and 1 base respectively, with 14 bases between them. Germline values: CDR1 SGHNT, CDR2 YYREEE (reference sequence). The CDR3 has 16 residues. The CDR3 DNA is TGTGCCAGCAGCTTGGGAGGCCAACAGGGTTCCTACGAGCAGTACTTC. Protein product: CASSLGGQQGSYEQYF.

This chain joins TRBV2 and TRBJ1-2, with 7 bases matching TRBD1. CDR1 SNHLY and CDR2 FYNNEI come from the germline V gene. This CDR3 region has 11 residues. Unmatched junction bases numbered 5, after V lost 9 bases and J lost 7 bases. The CDR3 DNA follows: TGTGCCAGGGGAACAGGGGTTGGCTACACCTTC. Its protein is CARGTGVGYTF.

This sequence joins TRBV7-8 and TRBJ2-6; D gene uncertain. There are 15 residues in the CDR3. Germline-derived CDR1 and CDR2 are SGHVS and FQNEAQ. The V gene lost 2 bases and the J gene lost 6 bases, with 11 bases spanning the gap. The DNA for the CDR3 is TGTGCCAGCAGCTTATCGCCCTCTATGGCCAACGTCCTGACTTTC. Encoded protein: CASSLSPSMANVLTF. The whole variable domain, filled in from reference TRBV7-8 and TRBJ2-6, reads GAGVSQSPRYKVAKRGQDVALRCDPISGHVSLFWYQQALGQGPEFLTYFQNEAQLDKSGLPSDRFFAERPEGSVSTLKIQRTQQEDSAVYLCASSLSPSMANVLTFGAGSRLTVL.

The CDR3 DNA reads TGTGCCAGCAGTTACTCGCGGAACTCTGGGGCCAACGTCCTGACTTTC. Its translation is CASSYSRNSGANVLTF. The gene calls are TRBV6-5 and TRBJ2-6; no clear D gene. This CDR3 comprises 16 residues. Trimming pared 0 bases from V and 0 bases from J, leaving 6 bases between. From germline, CDR1 is MNHEY and CDR2 SVGAGI.

The rearrangement uses TRBV18 and TRBJ1-1; D remains unclear. V shed 2 bases and J shed 4 bases, with 14 bases lying between them. Looked up from germline, CDR1 is KGHSH and CDR2 is LQKENI. This CDR3 comprises 15 residues. The CDR3 DNA follows: TGTGCCAGCTCACCAAAGCAGGCGGGGATCACTGAAGCTTTCTTT. Translation: CASSPKQAGITEAFF.

The chain combines TRBV11-3 with TRBJ1-2, with TRBD1 matching over 8 bases. The CDR3 has 15 amino acids. The ends lost 1 base at V and 4 bases at J; junction bases unmatched: 5. Looked up from germline, CDR1 is SGHNT and CDR2 is YENEEA. The CDR3 loop is CASSLGPRGPYGYTF. In nucleotides, the CDR3 is TGTGCCAGCAGCTTAGGTCCCAGGGGGCCCTATGGCTACACCTTC.

The V and J genes are TRBV29-1 and TRBJ2-3; no firm D call. Per the germline V gene, CDR1 is SQVTM and CDR2 is ANQGSEA. V lost 6 bases, J lost 4 bases, and 8 bases lay in between. The CDR3 sequence is 11 residues long. CDR3 loop: CSVQDADTQYF. The CDR3 DNA reads as TGCAGCGTCCAGGATGCAGATACGCAGTATTTT.

This chain uses TRBV7-9 with TRBJ2-1, with 7 bases lining up with TRBD1. The CDR3 has 17 residues. The germline gives CDR1 SEHNR, CDR2 FQNEAQ (reference sequence). V shed 4 bases, J shed 2 bases, and the junction held 11 bases outside the gene matches. The CDR3 DNA is TGTGCCAGCAGCTCTAGACCCCAGGGGGATCCCTACAATGAGCAGTTCTTC. This sequence encodes CASSSRPQGDPYNEQFF.

This chain joins TRBV25-1 and TRBJ2-7; 8 bases fit TRBD2. There are 13 residues in the CDR3. V was clipped by 5 bases and J by 4 bases; unmatched bases: 4. Germline V gives CDR1 MGHDK, CDR2 SYGVNS. The CDR3 coding sequence is TGTGCCAGCAGTTCAGCGGGGGTTTACGAGCAGTACTTC. Protein product: CASSSAGVYEQYF.

This clone was seen once. The V gene is TRBV3-1 (or the pseudogene TRBV3-2), the J gene TRBJ1-3; the D gene is possibly TRBD1 (5 bases). There are 17 residues in the CDR3. The germline CDR1 and CDR2 sequences are LGHDT and YNNKEL (reference sequence). V lost 1 base and J 6 bases, leaving 19 bases between the germline ends. Here the CDR3 reads CASSQVSKGLGKNTIYF. CDR3 nucleotides: TGTGCCAGCAGCCAAGTTTCTAAGGGGCTAGGCAAAAACACCATATATTTT.

The chain uses TRBV3-1 (or the pseudogene TRBV3-2) and TRBJ1-5; 7 bases align to TRBD1. V lost 3 bases, J lost 4 bases, and 3 bases stayed unmatched. The CDR3 totals 14 residues. Germline CDR1 reads LGHDT; CDR2 reads YNNKEL (reference sequence). The CDR3 here is CASSHGTANQPQHF. CDR3 nucleotides: TGTGCCAGCAGCCATGGGACAGCTAATCAGCCCCAGCATTTT.

The rearrangement links TRBV2 to TRBJ2-7; 12 bases agree with TRBD2. Germline loops: CDR1 SNHLY, CDR2 FYNNEI. Trimming cost V 6 bases and J 3 bases; bases outside gene matches: 3. This CDR3 region has 14 residues. The CDR3 spells CASSRTSGIYEQYF. In DNA, the CDR3 is TGTGCCAGCAGCCGGACTAGCGGGATCTACGAGCAGTACTTC.

The chain combines TRBV13 with TRBJ1-4, with D hard to call. Looked up from germline, CDR1 is PRHDT and CDR2 is FYEKMQ (reference sequence). The CDR3 has 12 amino acids. V was pared by 5 bases and J by 6 bases, with 7 bases between. CDR3 protein: CASSGGDEKLFF. CDR3 DNA sequence: TGTGCCAGCAGCGGCGGGGATGAAAAACTGTTTTTT.

V and J are TRBV5-1 and TRBJ2-3, with D hard to call. V lost 1 base and J lost 0, with 6 bases in between. In germline, CDR1 is SGHRS, CDR2 YFSETQ. This CDR3 spans 14 amino acids. The CDR3 reads CASSLSFSTDTQYF. DNA for the CDR3: TGCGCCAGCAGCTTGTCATTTAGCACAGATACGCAGTATTTT.

The gene calls are TRBV11-2 and TRBJ1-3; D unclear. The CDR3 is 14 amino acids. Germline CDR1 reads SGHAT; CDR2 reads FQNNGV. Trimming took 6 bases from V and 4 from J, leaving 13 bases between them. The CDR3 loop is CASSIALFGNTIYF. DNA of the CDR3: TGTGCCAGCAGTATAGCCTTGTTCGGAAACACCATATATTTT. Based on the CDR3 plus reference TRBV11-2 and TRBJ1-3, the full variable domain is EAGVAQSPRYKIIEKRQSVAFWCNPISGHATLYWYQQILGQGPKLLIQFQNNGVVDDSQLPKDRFSAERLKGVDSTLKIQPAKLEDSAVYLCASSIALFGNTIYFGEGSWLTVV.

The chain joins TRBV7-8 to TRBJ1-1; TRBD1 might be the D (5 bases). Germline values: CDR1 SGHVS, CDR2 FQNEAQ. The CDR3 sequence is 17 residues long. The V gene lost 5 bases and the J gene lost 1 base, with 20 bases spanning the gap. CDR3 residues: CASSGIGAGWRNTEAFF. CDR3 sequence (DNA): TGTGCCAGCAGCGGTATTGGTGCAGGGTGGCGGAACACTGAAGCTTTCTTT.